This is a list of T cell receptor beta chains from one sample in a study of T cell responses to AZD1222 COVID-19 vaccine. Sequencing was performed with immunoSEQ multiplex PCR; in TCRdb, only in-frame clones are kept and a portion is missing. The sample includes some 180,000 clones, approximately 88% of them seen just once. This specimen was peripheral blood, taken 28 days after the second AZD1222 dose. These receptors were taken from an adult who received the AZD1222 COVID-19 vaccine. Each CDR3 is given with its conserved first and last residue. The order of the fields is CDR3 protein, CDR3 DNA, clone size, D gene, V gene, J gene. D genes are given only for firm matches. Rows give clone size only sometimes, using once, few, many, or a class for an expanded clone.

CASSEGLAGSYEQYF	TGTGCCAGCAGCGAGGGACTAGCGGGCTCCTACGAGCAGTACTTC	once	TRBD2	TRBV9	TRBJ2-7
CASSGKWSEQNTEAFF	TGCGCCAGCAGCGGCAAGTGGTCAGAACAGAACACTGAAGCTTTCTTT	-	-	TRBV10-2	TRBJ1-1
CASSDRRGLGDYGYTF	TGTGCCAGCAGCGACCGCCGTGGTCTGGGGGACTATGGCTACACCTTC	-	-	TRBV5-8	TRBJ1-2
CASSDRGGQETQYF	TGTGCCAGCAGTGATCGGGGGGGGCAAGAGACCCAGTACTTC	-	TRBD2	TRBV6-1	TRBJ2-5
CASGLDPLDTEAFF	TGTGCCAGCGGCCTCGACCCCCTGGACACTGAAGCTTTCTTT	once	-	TRBV19	TRBJ1-1
CASSFSGGLYNEQFF	TGTGCCAGCAGCTTTAGCGGGGGGCTCTACAATGAGCAGTTCTTC	once	TRBD2	TRBV7-9	TRBJ2-1
CASSLLGTSTEAFF	TGTGCCAGCAGTCTCCTAGGGACCAGCACTGAAGCTTTCTTT	-	-	TRBV2	TRBJ1-1
CASSQGTGLSMAEAFF	TGCGCCAGCAGCCAGGGGACAGGGTTAAGTATGGCTGAAGCTTTCTTT	-	TRBD1	TRBV4-3	TRBJ1-1
CASSSPVKETLLKPYEQYF	TGTGCCAGCAGCTCACCCGTTAAGGAGACCCTCCTTAAACCCTACGAGCAGTACTTC	-	-	TRBV7-6	TRBJ2-7
CASNTGGSYGYTF	TGTGCCAGCAACACAGGGGGCAGCTATGGCTACACCTTC	-	TRBD1	TRBV6-5	TRBJ1-2
CASSYGGGKRDGYTF	TGTGCCAGCAGTTACGGAGGGGGCAAGCGGGATGGCTACACCTTC	-	TRBD1	TRBV6-5	TRBJ1-2
CASSLRQANTDTQYF	TGTGCCAGCAGCCTACGACAGGCCAACACAGATACGCAGTATTTT	-	-	TRBV7-8	TRBJ2-3
CAWSNFGSNTGELFF	TGTGCCTGGAGTAATTTCGGGTCGAACACCGGGGAGCTGTTTTTT	few	-	TRBV30	TRBJ2-2
CASSLDLGAGGGNTIYF	TGTGCCAGCAGCTTGGATTTGGGTGCCGGGGGGGGAAACACCATATATTTT	-	-	TRBV5-4	TRBJ1-3
CASSPRGGLAGLEQYF	TGTGCCAGCAGCCCAAGGGGAGGACTAGCGGGGCTTGAGCAGTACTTC	few	TRBD2	TRBV7-2	TRBJ2-7
CASSQNRGEYYGYTF	TGCGCCAGCAGCCAAAACAGGGGGGAGTACTATGGCTACACCTTC	-	TRBD1	TRBV4-3	TRBJ1-2
CASSLGRLAGGQTYEQYF	TGTGCCAGCAGCCTAGGTCGACTAGCGGGGGGCCAAACCTACGAGCAGTACTTC	-	TRBD2	TRBV5-5	TRBJ2-7
CASSPRPGQKSLNYGYTF	TGTGCCAGCAGCCCACGACCGGGACAGAAATCTTTAAACTATGGCTACACCTTC	-	TRBD1	TRBV3-1/TRBV3-2	TRBJ1-2
CASSHPGQGVGSYNSPLHF	TGCGCCAGCAGCCACCCCGGACAGGGGGTAGGCTCCTATAATTCACCCCTCCACTTT	-	TRBD1	TRBV4-1	TRBJ1-6
CASSQGASSNQPQHF	TGTGCCAGCAGCCAAGGGGCATCGAGCAATCAGCCCCAGCATTTT	-	-	TRBV4-2	TRBJ1-5
CASSYSISGKSGYTF	TGTGCCAGCAGTTACTCGATTTCAGGGAAGTCGGGCTACACCTTC	-	-	TRBV6-5	TRBJ1-2
CASSVGGTSGSTDTQYF	TGTGCCAGCAGCGTTGGGGGCACTAGTGGGAGCACAGATACGCAGTATTTT	-	-	TRBV9	TRBJ2-3
CASSPTGGNSPLHF	TGTGCCAGCTCACCGACAGGGGGCAATTCACCCCTCCACTTT	-	TRBD1	TRBV18	TRBJ1-6
CASRGSYNEQFF	TGTGCCAGTAGGGGGTCCTACAATGAGCAGTTCTTC	-	-	TRBV19	TRBJ2-1
CASTPPRDRGTEAFF	TGTGCCAGTACCCCCCCCCGGGACAGGGGTACTGAAGCTTTCTTT	-	TRBD1	TRBV19	TRBJ1-1
CASSASGRETQYF	TGTGCCAGCAGCGCGTCGGGTCGGGAGACCCAGTACTTC	-	-	TRBV7-8	TRBJ2-5
CAPDTITDTQYF	TGTGCCCCAGACACGATCACAGATACGCAGTATTTT	-	-	TRBV7-9	TRBJ2-3
CASSTWTGGRVGTEAFF	TGTGCCAGTAGTACATGGACAGGGGGCCGGGTAGGCACTGAAGCTTTCTTT	-	TRBD1	TRBV19	TRBJ1-1
CASSAGTSTDTQYF	TGTGCCAGCAGCGCCGGGACTAGCACAGATACGCAGTATTTT	-	-	TRBV5-4	TRBJ2-3
CAWRLAGGPYNEQFF	TGTGCCTGGAGACTAGCGGGGGGGCCCTACAATGAGCAGTTCTTC	-	TRBD2	TRBV30	TRBJ2-1
CASSVGGTNEKLFF	TGTGCCAGCAGCGTAGGAGGAACTAATGAAAAACTGTTTTTT	-	-	TRBV9	TRBJ1-4
CASSLVRAVNTEAFF	TGTGCCAGCAGTTTGGTGAGGGCGGTGAACACTGAAGCTTTCTTT	once	-	TRBV6-2/TRBV6-3	TRBJ1-1
CASSRGTGVSGANVLTF	TGTGCCAGCAGCCGGGGAACAGGGGTGTCTGGGGCCAACGTCCTGACTTTC	once	TRBD1	TRBV4-2	TRBJ2-6
CSVERGDGYTF	TGCAGCGTTGAGAGGGGCGATGGCTACACCTTC	-	-	TRBV29-1	TRBJ1-2
CASSRVLAGVAETQYF	TGTGCCAGCAGCCGTGTTCTAGCGGGGGTTGCGGAGACCCAGTACTTC	-	TRBD2	TRBV7-9	TRBJ2-5
CASNFVGFGGEQYF	TGTGCCAGCAACTTTGTCGGATTCGGCGGGGAGCAGTACTTC	-	-	TRBV2	TRBJ2-7
CASSPKTDNYGYTF	TGTGCCAGCAGCCCTAAGACGGATAACTATGGCTACACCTTC	-	-	TRBV3-1/TRBV3-2	TRBJ1-2
CASSPGTNYGYTF	TGTGCCAGCTCACCCGGGACGAACTATGGCTACACCTTC	-	-	TRBV18	TRBJ1-2
CASSPRLAGGHTGELFF	TGCGCCAGCAGCCCTCGACTAGCGGGGGGGCACACCGGGGAGCTGTTTTTT	-	TRBD2	TRBV4-1	TRBJ2-2
CASSPGQSSYNEQFF	TGTGCCAGCAGCCCGGGACAGTCCTCCTACAATGAGCAGTTCTTC	-	TRBD1	TRBV5-8	TRBJ2-1
CASSVYAGSGANVLTF	TGTGCCAGCAGTGTATATGCGGGGTCTGGGGCCAACGTCCTGACTTTC	-	-	TRBV6-1	TRBJ2-6
CASSSSYSPLHF	TGTGCCAGCAGCTCATCCTATTCACCCCTCCACTTT	once	-	TRBV11-2	TRBJ1-6
CASSLVGGGYNEQFF	TGTGCCAGCAGCTTGGTCGGGGGTGGTTACAATGAGCAGTTCTTC	-	-	TRBV5-6	TRBJ2-1
CASGTGGEQYF	TGTGCCAGCGGAACAGGGGGCGAGCAGTACTTC	once	TRBD1	TRBV7-9	TRBJ2-7
CAWSVGGSGNTIYF	TGTGCCTGGAGTGTTGGGGGTTCTGGAAACACCATATATTTT	-	-	TRBV30	TRBJ1-3
CASSPPGMETQYF	TGTGCCAGCAGCCCGCCCGGGATGGAGACCCAGTACTTC	-	-	TRBV5-6	TRBJ2-5
CASSQGDGYEQYF	TGCGCCAGCAGCCAAGGAGATGGGTACGAGCAGTACTTC	-	-	TRBV4-1	TRBJ2-7
CASPRGRKNTEAFF	TGTGCCAGCCCGCGTGGGAGGAAGAACACTGAAGCTTTCTTT	few	-	TRBV2	TRBJ1-1
CASSLAGSFPYEQYF	TGTGCCAGCAGTCTAGCGGGATCTTTCCCCTACGAGCAGTACTTC	-	TRBD2	TRBV27	TRBJ2-7
CATRGRADEKLFF	TGTGCCACCCGGGGACGGGCGGATGAAAAACTGTTTTTT	-	-	TRBV12-3/TRBV12-4	TRBJ1-4
CASSPGQGHEQYF	TGTGCCAGCAGTCCGGGACAGGGCCACGAGCAGTACTTC	-	TRBD1	TRBV12-3/TRBV12-4	TRBJ2-7
CASSIAWGITEAFF	TGTGCCAGTAGTATAGCTTGGGGAATCACTGAAGCTTTCTTT	-	-	TRBV19	TRBJ1-1
CASSLEGGTDTQYF	TGCGCCAGCAGCTTGGAGGGCGGCACAGATACGCAGTATTTT	once	-	TRBV5-1	TRBJ2-3
CASSLSGAGEQFF	TGCGCCAGCAGCCTATCAGGGGCGGGTGAGCAGTTCTTC	-	-	TRBV4-3	TRBJ2-1
CASSGGGEQFF	TGTGCCAGCAGCGGTGGAGGGGAGCAGTTCTTC	once	-	TRBV2	TRBJ2-1
CASSSAGAGTGELFF	TGTGCCAGCAGTAGCGCCGGTGCGGGCACCGGGGAGCTGTTTTTT	-	-	TRBV6-5	TRBJ2-2
CASTRNEQFF	TGTGCCAGCACGCGGAATGAGCAGTTCTTC	-	-	TRBV2	TRBJ2-1
CASSFWTGGSSNYGYTF	TGCGCCAGCAGCTTCTGGACTGGGGGGAGTTCTAACTATGGCTACACCTTC	-	-	TRBV5-1	TRBJ1-2
CASSPDRGPSPQHF	TGTGCCAGCTCACCGGACAGGGGGCCCAGCCCCCAGCATTTT	-	TRBD1	TRBV18	TRBJ1-5
CASSLGGSANTIYF	TGTGCCAGCAGCTTAGGGGGGTCTGCGAACACCATATATTTT	-	-	TRBV11-3	TRBJ1-3